This T cell receptor beta chain stems from a study of T cells in Graves' hyperthyroidism and ophthalmopathy. RNA transcripts provided the source from which TCR beta CDR3 regions were amplified. TCR CDR3 regions were first amplified by RT-PCR with HTBI primers. TCRdb used MiXCR to reprocess the multiplex PCR reads, holding one entry per CDR3 protein. The table shows about 420,000 distinct CDR3 sequences, with about 15% occurring only once. Germline values: CDR1 MNHNS, CDR2 SASEGT. Trimming cost V 5 bases and J 0 bases, with 20 bases left between them. There are 18 residues in the CDR3. This clonotype was picked up a small number of times.

Sequencing was carried out using blood. The chain has TRBV6-1 and TRBJ2-1; D is unresolved. The receptor was derived from a woman under 30 with Graves' hyperthyroidism. CDR3 in amino acids: CASSLSTRASSSYNEQFF. DNA for the CDR3: TGTGCCAGCAGTCTCAGCACCCGAGCCTCCAGCTCCTACAATGAGCAGTTCTTC.